This TCR beta chain was captured in a study of beta chain features in type 1 diabetes (dated by TCRdb to about 2018). For context, the study as a whole: Patients and healthy donors did not differ in mean age, gender distribution, total cell number or subset yield. In the study, TCRB repertoires of sorted circulating CD4+ T cell subsets from recently diagnosed type 1 diabetes patients were compared with those of matched healthy donors. Regulatory and stem cell-like memory subsets were obtained from only 8 patients and roughly 8 healthy donors, while naive and central memory subsets were obtained from all 30 or so donors. A total of roughly 100 million sorted cells were examined across all samples, and the number of cells per subset was strongly correlated with RNA yield. What the work shows at the level of the full study, not this receptor alone: The naive, central memory and regulatory TCRB repertoires appeared to resemble one another more closely among patients than among healthy donors. In all four CD4+ subsets, TCRB CDR3 length was moderately but significantly shorter in type 1 diabetes patients. Patients with type 1 diabetes made fewer insertions and deleted more nucleotides at VDJ recombination sites, implying thymic rearrangement abnormalities. PCR might favor shorter templates, but patient and control samples were amplified and corrected together, so any skew would affect both groups equally. Only small numbers of individuals were included in the HLA sub-analyses, which left unresolved whether HLA type had any influence on TCRB rearrangement. Because cDNA rather than genomic DNA was sequenced, highly expressing activated cells could have been over-represented, although no difference in activation and CD3 levels was found between groups.

Concerning this clone itself: This receptor's antigen is unknown. The sample holds no much larger clone one base away, and base qualities are not on file.

The entire isolated RNA was reverse transcribed using the High Capacity cDNA Reverse Transcription Kit, and thus expressed TCRB transcripts were sequenced. Deep immunoSEQ sequencing was performed on naive, central memory and regulatory T cell samples, with an average of approximately 4 million total reads per sample. Sorted cells were lysed in RLT buffer, and RNA was extracted using DNase-treated RNeasy Micro or Mini kits according to cell number. Each cell subset was processed on its own to prevent cross-contamination, while patient and healthy donor samples were processed together. TCRB sequences were amplified from cDNA with the immunoSEQ multiplex PCR, producing 87-bp fragments spanning the CDR3 region. Sequencing of the amplicons was performed on the Illumina HiSeq platform. The paper's data handling went like this. Synthetic template baselines were used to correct PCR bias computationally, reads within Hamming distance 2 were collapsed, and singletons that could not be merged were discarded. Reads were aligned against IMGT so that V, D and J genes, CDR3 length and insertions or deletions at six rearrangement sites could be assigned. Within each subset, clonotype counts were normalized to sorted cell number, after which true diversity and Gini coefficients were computed with the tcR R package. The overlap coefficient, calculated on TCRB nucleotide sequences, was used to measure repertoire sharing. TCRdb provides this immuneACCESS table in a form limited to in-frame rearrangements. Some clones are lacking; in checked studies, under half of them reflect an unresolved V gene, and why the rest are absent is not known. V and J calls and clone size are given by that table; D and trimming were obtained from the DNA. The sample table shows 60,000 or so clones, and around 63% are seen once. Together, the top ten hold roughly 2% of the sample.

From each donor, a single peripheral blood sample of 95 to 150 mL on average was drawn into heparinised tubes. Using a panel that included CD45RO, CCR7, CD25, CD127, CD95 and CD27, naive, central memory, regulatory and stem cell-like memory CD4+ T cells were sorted on a BD FACSAria II. A purity above 98% was achieved for all sorted populations. PBMCs were isolated right away by Lymphoprep density gradient centrifugation and were stained directly, without culture. Samples were stained and sorted in pairs, with one healthy donor and one patient per experiment, so that batch effects were minimized. Compared with germline, V lacks 4 bases and J lacks 6 bases; bases without a gene match: 11. The CDR3 contains 15 residues, cysteine and phenylalanine counted. This entry keeps only the CDR3 DNA: 45 bases, framed from base 1. The germline V gene supplies CDR1 KGHSH and CDR2 LQKENI.

The chain is encoded by TRBV18 joined to TRBJ1-1, and 7 junction bases match TRBD1. This clonotype was sampled from a woman under 30 in good health. Input material: Tregs from blood. Explained via the paper, the cell subset or site label denotes: regulatory CD4+ T cells. The nucleotide sequence reads as follows: TGTGCCAGCTCACTAAGTCAGGGGGTGGCGGCTGAAGCTTTCTTT. This gives the protein CASSLSQGVAAEAFF.